The 13 T cell receptor beta chains below were found in one sample sequenced in a study of PD-1 blockade in mismatch repair-deficient tumors. Data came from immunoSEQ multiplex PCR; TCRdb stores just in-frame clones and leaves some out. The sample contains fewer than 100,000 clones, approximately 84% of which appear only once. The sequencing used peripheral blood, collected 12 weeks after starting pembrolizumab. The receptor set was obtained from an adult with mismatch repair-deficient cancer.

This sequence joins TRBV7-3 and TRBJ2-1; no clear D. Germline V gene lookup returns CDR1 SGHTA and CDR2 FQGTGA. The CDR3 totals 15 residues. Between the trimmed V and J ends, which lost 5 bases and 1 base, there was a span of 12 bases. The CDR3 is CASSPDPRSYNEQFF. In DNA, the CDR3 is TGTGCCAGCAGCCCCGACCCTAGGTCCTACAATGAGCAGTTCTTC.

The chain employs TRBV27 and TRBJ2-7; the match to TRBD2 covers 9 bases. Per germline, CDR1 MNHEY and CDR2 SMNVEV (reference sequence). With 6 bases clipped from V and 3 bases from J, the junction kept 6 bases outside the gene matches. The CDR3 has 14 amino acids. The CDR3 sequence: CASSPSGTFYEQYF. Here the CDR3 DNA reads TGTGCCAGCAGCCCTAGCGGGACTTTCTACGAGCAGTACTTC.

This clone appeared a single time. The CDR3 is CASSSRDDSREQYF. The CDR3 bases are TGTGCCAGCAGCTCCCGGGACGACTCGAGGGAGCAGTACTTC. The gene calls are TRBV11-3 and TRBJ2-7, with D possibly called TRBD1 or TRBD2 (5 bases each). Germline CDR1 SGHNT, CDR2 YENEEA. The CDR3 totals 14 residues. V shed 4 bases and J shed 7 bases, with 17 bases lying between them.

The chain joins TRBV11-3 to TRBJ2-7, with 7 nucleotides matching TRBD1. Germline V lookup: CDR1 SGHNT, CDR2 YENEEA. CDR3 length: 14 residues. Trimming cost V 5 bases and J 0 bases; bases outside gene matches: 4. CDR3 DNA: TGTGCCAGCAGCCACCGGGACAGCTCCTACGAGCAGTACTTC. Encoded protein: CASSHRDSSYEQYF.

V usage is TRBV29-1 and J usage is TRBJ2-7, with 9 bases identical to TRBD2. The CDR3 covers 13 residues. Germline V gene data show CDR1 as SQVTM and CDR2 as ANQGSEA. V lost 5 bases and J lost 2; bases outside the gene matches: 4. CDR3 residues: CSVYLAGAYEQYF. In DNA form, the CDR3 reads TGCAGCGTTTACTTAGCGGGAGCCTACGAGCAGTACTTC.

The chain employs TRBV7-9 and TRBJ1-2; perhaps TRBD1 as D (6 bases). The CDR3 sequence is 13 residues long. V was clipped by 3 bases and J by 8 bases, with 13 bases between them. Germline loops: CDR1 SEHNR, CDR2 FQNEAQ (reference sequence). The CDR3 DNA follows: TGTGCCAGCAGCTTCTTACAGGGCAGAGGCTACACCTTC. The encoded protein is CASSFLQGRGYTF.

This chain joins TRBV5-6 and TRBJ2-3; no firm D call. This CDR3 is 16 amino acids long. The V gene lost 0 bases and the J gene lost 2 bases, with 13 bases spanning the gap. CDR1 and CDR2 (germline): SGHDT, YYEEEE. The CDR3 is CASSLASRLYTDTQYF. As DNA, the CDR3 is TGTGCCAGCAGCTTGGCTTCCCGACTGTACACAGATACGCAGTATTTT.

The gene calls are TRBV19 and TRBJ1-5; D is uncertain. The CDR3 contains 14 residues. V was clipped by 1 base and J by 1 base, with 5 bases between them. Germline V CDR1 and CDR2: LNHDA, SQIVND (reference sequence). The CDR3 DNA reads as TGTGCCAGTAGTATAGGGGTGAGCAATCAGCCCCAGCATTTT. It is translated as CASSIGVSNQPQHF.

The CDR3 bases are TGTGCCAGCAGTTACCCGGGACAGGGTTTAACCTACGAGCAGTACTTC. It codes for CASSYPGQGLTYEQYF. The J gene is TRBJ2-7, the V gene TRBV6-6; 9 positions match TRBD1. The CDR3 consists of 16 residues. Per germline, CDR1 MNHNY and CDR2 SVGAGI (reference sequence). Trimming removed 2 bases from V and 2 bases from J; junction bases left unmatched: 7.

The chain combines TRBV7-9 with TRBJ2-1, with 11 bases matching TRBD2. The CDR3 contains 18 residues. Germline lookup yields CDR1 SEHNR and CDR2 FQNEAQ (reference sequence). The trim removed 1 base at V and 4 bases at J, leaving 9 bases unmatched. The CDR3 reads CASSLVGASGRLYNEQFF. CDR3 nucleotide sequence: TGTGCCAGCAGCTTAGTAGGGGCTAGCGGGAGGCTTTACAATGAGCAGTTCTTC.

CDR3 in DNA: TGTGCCACCAGCAGAGATGGATACGAGCAGTACTTC. It encodes CATSRDGYEQYF. The chain uses TRBV15 and TRBJ2-7; D unclear. The CDR3 is 12 residues long. V shed 0 bases and J shed 4 bases, with 4 bases lying between them. Germline V gene lookup returns CDR1 LNHNV and CDR2 YYDKDF (reference sequence). Full variable domain (outside the CDR3, taken from reference TRBV15 and TRBJ2-7): DAMVIQNPRYQVTQFGKPVTLSCSQTLNHNVMYWYQQKSSQAPKLLFHYYDKDFNNEADTPDNFQSRRPNTSFCFLDIRSPGLGDTAMYLCATSRDGYEQYFGPGTRLTVT.

There are a few counts of this clone. The chain employs TRBV7-8 and TRBJ2-7; maybe TRBD2 (7 bases). V was cut by 0 bases and J by 2 bases, with 14 bases left in between. CDR3 length: 16 residues. Germline V gene data show CDR1 as SGHVS and CDR2 as FQNEAQ. CDR3: CASSLAGGRDTYEQYF. CDR3 in DNA: TGTGCCAGCAGCTTAGCGGGAGGGCGGGACACCTACGAGCAGTACTTC.

Only a few counts were recorded for this clone. V and J are TRBV14 and TRBJ1-2; D gene uncertain. The CDR3 has 13 residues. Trimming took off 4 bases at V and 3 bases at J, with 9 bases between the two ends. Germline V gives CDR1 SGHDN, CDR2 FVKESK. Here the CDR3 DNA reads TGTGCCAGCAGCCGGAGTAGAGACTATGGCTACACCTTC. It encodes CASSRSRDYGYTF.